The 15 T cell receptor beta chains below come from one sample, sequenced in a study of control samples from healthy donors and cancer patients. Method: immunoSEQ multiplex PCR; TCRdb's copy keeps in-frame clones and lacks some. The sample lists about 170,000 clones, approximately 91% occurring once. The sample was blood. The source is a woman aged 40 to 55 in good health.

The V and J genes are TRBV11-2 and TRBJ2-1, with 11 bases fitting TRBD1. V dropped 3 bases and J dropped 4; count of bases not matched to a gene: 5. Germline loops: CDR1 SGHAT, CDR2 FQNNGV. This CDR3 is 16 amino acids long. CDR3 residues: CASSLDRGRKYNEQFF. The CDR3, as DNA: TGTGCCAGCAGCTTGGACAGGGGGCGCAAGTACAATGAGCAGTTCTTC.

The chain couples TRBV9 to TRBJ2-1, with TRBD1 matching over 8 bases. Trimming cost V 0 bases and J 2 bases; bases outside gene matches: 1. There are 15 residues in the CDR3. The V gene's germline CDR1 is SGDLS and CDR2 YYNGEE. The CDR3 DNA is TGTGCCAGCAGCGTAGGGACAGGGACCTACAATGAGCAGTTCTTC. It codes for CASSVGTGTYNEQFF.

The rearrangement uses TRBV12-5 and TRBJ1-4; no clear D gene. This CDR3 comprises 16 residues. Germline V CDR1 and CDR2: LGHNT, FRNRAP. Trimming shortened V by 4 bases and J by 0 bases, and 12 bases separated the two germline ends. This CDR3 is CASGSPESATNEKLFF. The DNA of the CDR3 is TGTGCTAGTGGTTCGCCAGAAAGTGCAACTAATGAAAAACTGTTTTTT.

The chain has TRBV5-4 and TRBJ2-2, with 8 bases that match TRBD1. This CDR3 region has 16 residues. Trimming removed 4 bases from V and 7 bases from J; junction bases left unmatched: 12. Germline-derived CDR1 and CDR2 are SGHNT and YYREEE (reference sequence). The CDR3, as DNA: TGTGCCAGCAGCCTACCGGGACAGGAGATAAGCGGGGAGCTGTTTTTT. It specifies CASSLPGQEISGELFF.

The V and J genes are TRBV7-8 and TRBJ2-7, with TRBD2 matching 13 bases. The CDR3 length is 16 residues. Germline-derived CDR1 and CDR2 are SGHVS and FQNEAQ. V shed 1 base and J 3 bases; nucleotides not matched to a gene: 3. The CDR3 protein is CASSLGRTSGGYEQYF. The CDR3, as DNA: TGTGCCAGCAGCTTAGGGAGGACTAGCGGGGGCTACGAGCAGTACTTC. The full variable domain, in which reference TRBV7-8 and TRBJ2-7 provide the parts outside the CDR3, is GAGVSQSPRYKVAKRGQDVALRCDPISGHVSLFWYQQALGQGPEFLTYFQNEAQLDKSGLPSDRFFAERPEGSVSTLKIQRTQQEDSAVYLCASSLGRTSGGYEQYFGPGTRLTVT.

The chain is built from TRBV6-5 and TRBJ2-3, with D hard to call. The CDR3 is made up of 14 amino acids. With 7 bases removed from V and 0 bases from J, the gap between germline ends came to 11 bases. CDR1 is MNHEY and CDR2 is SVGAGI in the germline V gene. This chain's CDR3 is CASTPPSSTDTQYF. The CDR3 nucleotides read TGTGCCAGCACCCCCCCCTCTAGCACAGATACGCAGTATTTT.

The chain recombines TRBV6-5 with TRBJ1-6; 10 bases align to TRBD1. The germline CDR1 and CDR2 sequences are MNHEY and SVGAGI. The V segment lost 4 bases and the J segment 9 bases; nucleotides outside the gene matches: 9. The CDR3 sequence is 16 residues long. The CDR3 nucleotides read TGTGCCAGCAGTTTAGCGACAGGGGGCCTGGGTTCACCCCTCCACTTT. Translation gives CASSLATGGLGSPLHF.

V usage is TRBV23-1 and J usage is TRBJ2-7; D is unresolved. TRBV23-1 is an open reading frame, and its role is uncertain. CDR3 length equals 12 residues. With 6 bases removed from V and 6 bases from J, the gap between germline ends came to 12 bases. The CDR3: CASRTLCTEQYF. The CDR3, as DNA: TGCGCCAGCAGGACCCTATGCACCGAGCAGTACTTC.

V and J are TRBV6-1 and TRBJ2-2, with D hard to call. Looked up from germline, CDR1 is MNHNS and CDR2 is SASEGT. The CDR3 covers 13 residues. V lost 2 bases to trimming and J lost 4 bases, with 5 bases between them. This CDR3 is CASSELSTGELFF. For the CDR3, the DNA is TGTGCCAGCAGTGAACTGAGCACCGGGGAGCTGTTTTTT.

This clone was found once. The V gene is TRBV5-6, the J gene TRBJ1-2; D uncertain. CDR1 SGHDT and CDR2 YYEEEE come from the germline V gene. The length of the CDR3 is 14 residues. Trimming stripped 1 base from V and 4 bases from J, with 11 bases between. The DNA of the CDR3 is TGTGCCAGCAGCTTGAGGACGGAGCCCTATGGCTACACCTTC. Protein sequence: CASSLRTEPYGYTF.

Turning to this clone: Additional DNA sequences in this sample encode the identical CDR3. The rearrangement joins TRBV18 to TRBJ2-7; D unresolved. The germline V gene has CDR1 KGHSH and CDR2 LQKENI. V dropped 2 bases and J dropped 0 bases, with 2 bases sitting between them. The CDR3 loop spans 12 amino acids. CDR3 nucleotide sequence: TGTGCCAGCTCACCAAGCTCCTACGAGCAGTACTTC. This encodes CASSPSSYEQYF.

V and J are TRBV3-1 (or the pseudogene TRBV3-2) and TRBJ2-2, with TRBD1 as a possible D gene (5 bases). The length of the CDR3 is 18 residues. Looked up from germline, CDR1 is LGHDT and CDR2 is YNNKEL (reference sequence). V was pared by 1 base and J by 6 bases, with 21 bases between. The CDR3 is CASSQGSGQQILSGELFF. CDR3 nucleotides: TGTGCCAGCAGCCAAGGATCAGGGCAGCAAATTTTGTCCGGGGAGCTGTTTTTT.

This sequence joins TRBV5-5 and TRBJ2-2; D is undetermined. The germline CDR1 and CDR2 sequences are SGHKS and YYEKEE (reference sequence). V was trimmed by 7 bases and J by 1 base, leaving 8 bases between them. This CDR3 is built from 13 residues. The CDR3 reads CASGRGNTGELFF. The CDR3 DNA sequence: TGTGCCAGCGGCCGCGGGAACACCGGGGAGCTGTTTTTT.

V usage is TRBV6-1 and J usage is TRBJ2-3; TRBD2 matches 7 bases. CDR3 length: 16 amino acids. The ends lost 1 base at V and 1 base at J; junction bases unmatched: 5. The germline V gene encodes CDR1 MNHNS and CDR2 SASEGT. The CDR3 DNA is TGTGCCAGCAGTGAAGGCCCTAGCGGAGGCACAGATACGCAGTATTTT. This codes for CASSEGPSGGTDTQYF.

V is TRBV2 and J is TRBJ2-1; D not resolved. V was cut by 3 bases and J by 5 bases, with 20 bases left in between. CDR3 length: 17 residues. CDR1 SNHLY and CDR2 FYNNEI come from the germline V gene. The CDR3 sequence is CASSEALGRPKNNEQFF. In DNA form, the CDR3 reads TGTGCCAGCAGTGAGGCTCTAGGGCGCCCAAAAAACAATGAGCAGTTCTTC.